The clone carrying this T cell receptor (beta chain) was picked up a small number of times. Antigen unknown. This entry comes from a study of beta chain features in type 1 diabetes. The overall study: In age, gender and cell yields, patients were similar to healthy donors. Investigators examined roughly 99,000,000 sorted cells across all samples.

V was pared by 5 bases and J by 2 bases, with 10 bases between. Per germline, CDR1 SGHTA and CDR2 FQGNSA. The CDR3 totals 13 residues. What was sequenced were expressed TCRB transcripts, since all of the isolated RNA had been reverse transcribed. Measured with immunoSEQ multiplex PCR; TCRdb has only the in-frame clones, and not every one. Of more than 200,000 clones listed, around 15% were seen once; the top ten hold about 0.078%. Staining for CD45RO/CCR7/CD25/CD127/CD95/CD27 allowed sorting of CD4+ naive, central memory, regulatory and stem cell-like memory cells. Populations isolated by sorting all had purity greater than 95%. Study observations and caveats: TCRB CDR3 length was moderately but significantly reduced in all four CD4+ subsets of Type 1 diabetes patients.

Sequencing was done on a sample of naive CD4+ T cells from blood. The chain recombines TRBV7-2 with TRBJ2-7, with D possibly being TRBD2 (6 bases). The clonotype was recovered from a man aged 25-45 years with type 1 diabetes. The chain's CDR3 is CASSPRGAYEQYF. CDR3 in DNA: TGTGCCAGCAGCCCGCGGGGTGCCTACGAGCAGTACTTC.